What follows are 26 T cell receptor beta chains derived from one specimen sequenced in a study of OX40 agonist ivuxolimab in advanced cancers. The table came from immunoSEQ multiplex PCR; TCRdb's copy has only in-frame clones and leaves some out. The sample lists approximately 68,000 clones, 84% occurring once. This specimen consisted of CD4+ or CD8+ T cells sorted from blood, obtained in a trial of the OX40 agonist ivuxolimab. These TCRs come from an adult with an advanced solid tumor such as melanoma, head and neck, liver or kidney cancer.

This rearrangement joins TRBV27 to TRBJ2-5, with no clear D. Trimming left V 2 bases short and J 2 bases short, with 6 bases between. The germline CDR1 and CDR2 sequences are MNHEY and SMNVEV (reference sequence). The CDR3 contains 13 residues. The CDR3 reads CASSLVGQETQYF. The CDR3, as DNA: TGTGCCAGCAGTTTAGTGGGACAAGAGACCCAGTACTTC.

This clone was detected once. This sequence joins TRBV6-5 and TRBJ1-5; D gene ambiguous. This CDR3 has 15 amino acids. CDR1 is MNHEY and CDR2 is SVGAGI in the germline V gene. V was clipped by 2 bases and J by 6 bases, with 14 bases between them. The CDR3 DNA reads TGTGCCAGCAGTTACGGCGGGGTCTTTGGTCAGCCCCAGCATTTT. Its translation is CASSYGGVFGQPQHF.

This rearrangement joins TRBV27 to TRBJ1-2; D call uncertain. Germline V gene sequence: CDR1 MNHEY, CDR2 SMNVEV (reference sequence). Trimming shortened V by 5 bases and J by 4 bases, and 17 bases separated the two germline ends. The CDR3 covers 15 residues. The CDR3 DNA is TGTGCCAGCAGTCCTGAGGGAGCTGGGAGCTATGGCTACACCTTC. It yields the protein CASSPEGAGSYGYTF.

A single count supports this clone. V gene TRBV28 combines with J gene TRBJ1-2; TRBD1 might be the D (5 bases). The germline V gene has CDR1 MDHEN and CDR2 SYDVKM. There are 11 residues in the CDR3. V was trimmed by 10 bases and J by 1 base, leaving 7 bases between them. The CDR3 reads CAIGHNYGYTF. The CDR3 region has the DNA TGTGCCATCGGACATAACTATGGCTACACCTTC.

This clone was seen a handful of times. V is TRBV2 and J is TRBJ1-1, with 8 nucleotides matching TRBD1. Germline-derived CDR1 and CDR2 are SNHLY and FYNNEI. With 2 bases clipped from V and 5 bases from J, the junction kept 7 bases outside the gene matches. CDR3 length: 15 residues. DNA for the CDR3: TGTGCCAGCAGTGAATCGCAGGGGGCTTGGACTGAAGCTTTCTTT. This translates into CASSESQGAWTEAFF.

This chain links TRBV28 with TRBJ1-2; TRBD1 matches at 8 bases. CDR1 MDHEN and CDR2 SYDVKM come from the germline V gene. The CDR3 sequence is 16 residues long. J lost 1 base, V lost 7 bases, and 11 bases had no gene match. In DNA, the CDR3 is TGTGCCAGCACGCTTCAGGGGGCTTTGGGTAACTATGGCTACACCTTC. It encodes CASTLQGALGNYGYTF.

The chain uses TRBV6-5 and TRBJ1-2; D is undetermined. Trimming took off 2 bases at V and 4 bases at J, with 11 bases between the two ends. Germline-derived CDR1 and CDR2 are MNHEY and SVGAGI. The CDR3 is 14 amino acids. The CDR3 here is CASSYAGSGYGYTF. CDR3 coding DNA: TGTGCCAGCAGTTACGCCGGGTCGGGCTATGGCTACACCTTC.

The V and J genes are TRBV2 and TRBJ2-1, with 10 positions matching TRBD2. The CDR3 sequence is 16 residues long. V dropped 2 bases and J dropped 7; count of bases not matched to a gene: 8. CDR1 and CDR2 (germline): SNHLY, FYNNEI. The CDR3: CASSEQLAGVLNEQFF. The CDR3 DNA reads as TGTGCCAGCAGTGAACAGCTAGCGGGAGTGCTGAATGAGCAGTTCTTC.

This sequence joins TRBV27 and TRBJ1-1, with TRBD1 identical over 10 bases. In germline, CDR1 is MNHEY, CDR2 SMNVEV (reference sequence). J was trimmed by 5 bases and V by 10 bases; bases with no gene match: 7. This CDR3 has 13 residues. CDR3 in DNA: TGTGCCACCAGGACAGGGGGATGGACTGAAGCTTTCTTT. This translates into CATRTGGWTEAFF.

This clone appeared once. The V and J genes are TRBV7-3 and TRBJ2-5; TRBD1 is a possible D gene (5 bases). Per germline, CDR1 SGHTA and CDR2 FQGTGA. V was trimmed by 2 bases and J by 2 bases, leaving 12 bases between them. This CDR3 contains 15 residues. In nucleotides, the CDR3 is TGTGCCAGCAGCTTATACGGCACAGGACAAGAGACCCAGTACTTC. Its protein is CASSLYGTGQETQYF.

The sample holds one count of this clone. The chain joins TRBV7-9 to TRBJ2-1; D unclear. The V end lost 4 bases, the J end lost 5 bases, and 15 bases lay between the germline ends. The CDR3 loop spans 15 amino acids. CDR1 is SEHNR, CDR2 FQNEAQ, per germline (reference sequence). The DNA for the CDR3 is TGTGCCAGCAGCTCCTATAACGGACCGAACAATGAGCAGTTCTTC. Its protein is CASSSYNGPNNEQFF. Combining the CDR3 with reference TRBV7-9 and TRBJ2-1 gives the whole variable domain DTGVSQNPRHKITKRGQNVTFRCDPISEHNRLYWYRQTLGQGPEFLTYFQNEAQLEKSRLLSDRFSAERPKGSFSTLEIQRTEQGDSAMYLCASSSYNGPNNEQFFGPGTRLTVL.

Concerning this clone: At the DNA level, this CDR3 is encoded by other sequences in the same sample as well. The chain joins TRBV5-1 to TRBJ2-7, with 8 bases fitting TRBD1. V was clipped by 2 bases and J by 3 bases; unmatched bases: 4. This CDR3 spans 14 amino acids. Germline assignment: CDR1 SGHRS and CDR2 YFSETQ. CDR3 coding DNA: TGCGCCAGCAGCTTTCGACAGGGGAACTACGAGCAGTACTTC. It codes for CASSFRQGNYEQYF.

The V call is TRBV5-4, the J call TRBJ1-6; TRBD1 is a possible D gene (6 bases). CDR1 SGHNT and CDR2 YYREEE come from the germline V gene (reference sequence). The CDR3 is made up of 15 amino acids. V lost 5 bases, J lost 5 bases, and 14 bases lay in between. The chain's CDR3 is CASRLGAGHNSPLHF. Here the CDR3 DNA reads TGTGCCAGCAGACTGGGGGCAGGTCATAATTCACCCCTCCACTTT.

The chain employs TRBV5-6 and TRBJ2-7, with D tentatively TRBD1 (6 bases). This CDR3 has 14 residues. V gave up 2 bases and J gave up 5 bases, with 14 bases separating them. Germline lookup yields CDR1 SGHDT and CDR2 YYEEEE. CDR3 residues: CASSFVQGLHEQYF. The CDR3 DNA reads TGTGCCAGCAGCTTCGTGCAGGGGCTGCACGAGCAGTACTTC.

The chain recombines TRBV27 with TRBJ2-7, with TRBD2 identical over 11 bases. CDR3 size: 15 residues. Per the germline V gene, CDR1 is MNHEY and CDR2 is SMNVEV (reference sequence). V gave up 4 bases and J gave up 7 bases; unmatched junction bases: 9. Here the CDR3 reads CASSWLSGRAGEQYF. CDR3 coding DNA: TGTGCCAGCAGTTGGCTTAGCGGGAGGGCGGGTGAGCAGTACTTC.

The CDR3 loop is CASSKHASGGAYEQYF. The DNA of the CDR3 is TGTGCCAGCAGCAAACACGCTAGCGGGGGAGCCTACGAGCAGTACTTC. This chain uses TRBV27 with TRBJ2-7, with 10 bases aligning to TRBD2. The J segment lost 2 bases and the V segment lost 6 bases, leaving 10 bases of the junction unmatched. The CDR3 has 16 amino acids. Germline V gene data show CDR1 as MNHEY and CDR2 as SMNVEV (reference sequence).

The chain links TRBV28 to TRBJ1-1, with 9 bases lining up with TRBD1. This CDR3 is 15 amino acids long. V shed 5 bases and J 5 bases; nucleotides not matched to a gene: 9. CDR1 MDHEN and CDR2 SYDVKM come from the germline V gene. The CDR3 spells CASSPGTGRRTEAFF. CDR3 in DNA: TGTGCCAGCAGTCCCGGGACAGGGCGTAGGACTGAAGCTTTCTTT.

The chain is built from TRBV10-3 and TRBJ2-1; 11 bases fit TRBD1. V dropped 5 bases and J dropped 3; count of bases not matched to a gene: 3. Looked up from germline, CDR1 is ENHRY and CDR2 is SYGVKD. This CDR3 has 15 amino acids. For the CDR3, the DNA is TGTGCCATCAGTCCCGGGACAGGGGGCTACAATGAGCAGTTCTTC. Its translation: CAISPGTGGYNEQFF.

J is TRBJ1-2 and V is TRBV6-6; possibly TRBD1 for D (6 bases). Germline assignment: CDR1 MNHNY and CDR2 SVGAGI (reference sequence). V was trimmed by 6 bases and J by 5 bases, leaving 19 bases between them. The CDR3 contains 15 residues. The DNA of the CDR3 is TGTGCCAGCAGCTCCAGGACAGCCGGGGGGTATGGCTACACCTTC. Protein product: CASSSRTAGGYGYTF.

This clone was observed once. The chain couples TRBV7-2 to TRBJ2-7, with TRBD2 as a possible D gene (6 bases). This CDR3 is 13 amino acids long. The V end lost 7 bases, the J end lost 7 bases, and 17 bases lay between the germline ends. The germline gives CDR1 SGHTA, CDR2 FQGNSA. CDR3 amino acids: CASIRDSGLEQYF. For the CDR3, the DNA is TGTGCCAGCATCCGGGACTCCGGATTAGAGCAGTACTTC.

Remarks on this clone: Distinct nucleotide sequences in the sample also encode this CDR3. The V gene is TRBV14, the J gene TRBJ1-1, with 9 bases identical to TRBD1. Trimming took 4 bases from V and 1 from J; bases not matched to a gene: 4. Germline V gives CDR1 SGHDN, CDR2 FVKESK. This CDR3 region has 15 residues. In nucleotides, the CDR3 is TGTGCCAGCAGCCTTAGGACAGGGGCGAACACTGAAGCTTTCTTT. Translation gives CASSLRTGANTEAFF.

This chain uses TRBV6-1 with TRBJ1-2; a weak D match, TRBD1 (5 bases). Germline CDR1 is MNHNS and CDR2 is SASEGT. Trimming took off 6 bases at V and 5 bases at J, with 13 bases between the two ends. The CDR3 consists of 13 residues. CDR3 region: CASRAREGYGYTF. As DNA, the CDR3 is TGTGCCAGCAGGGCCAGGGAAGGTTATGGCTACACCTTC.

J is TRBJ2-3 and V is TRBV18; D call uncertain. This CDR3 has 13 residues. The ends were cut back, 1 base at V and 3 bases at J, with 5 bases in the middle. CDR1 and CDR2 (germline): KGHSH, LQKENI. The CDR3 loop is CASSPRPTDTQYF. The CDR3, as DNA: TGTGCCAGCTCACCACGGCCTACAGATACGCAGTATTTT.

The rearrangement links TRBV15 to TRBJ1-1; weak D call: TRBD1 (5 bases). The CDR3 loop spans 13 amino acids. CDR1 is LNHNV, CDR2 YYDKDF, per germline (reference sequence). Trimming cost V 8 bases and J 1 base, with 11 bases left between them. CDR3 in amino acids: CATDRGGNTEAFF. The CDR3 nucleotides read TGTGCCACCGATAGGGGAGGGAACACTGAAGCTTTCTTT.

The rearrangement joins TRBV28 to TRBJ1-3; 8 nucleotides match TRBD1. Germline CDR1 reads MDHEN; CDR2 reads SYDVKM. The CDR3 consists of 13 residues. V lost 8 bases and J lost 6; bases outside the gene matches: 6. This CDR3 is CASGPGQANTIYF. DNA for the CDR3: TGTGCCAGCGGGCCGGGACAGGCAAACACCATATATTTT.

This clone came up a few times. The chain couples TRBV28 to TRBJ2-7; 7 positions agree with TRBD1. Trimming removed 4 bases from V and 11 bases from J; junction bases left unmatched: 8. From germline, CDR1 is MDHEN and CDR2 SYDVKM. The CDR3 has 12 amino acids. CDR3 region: CASSSNTGVKYF. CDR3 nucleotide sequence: TGTGCCAGCAGTTCAAACACAGGGGTCAAGTACTTC.